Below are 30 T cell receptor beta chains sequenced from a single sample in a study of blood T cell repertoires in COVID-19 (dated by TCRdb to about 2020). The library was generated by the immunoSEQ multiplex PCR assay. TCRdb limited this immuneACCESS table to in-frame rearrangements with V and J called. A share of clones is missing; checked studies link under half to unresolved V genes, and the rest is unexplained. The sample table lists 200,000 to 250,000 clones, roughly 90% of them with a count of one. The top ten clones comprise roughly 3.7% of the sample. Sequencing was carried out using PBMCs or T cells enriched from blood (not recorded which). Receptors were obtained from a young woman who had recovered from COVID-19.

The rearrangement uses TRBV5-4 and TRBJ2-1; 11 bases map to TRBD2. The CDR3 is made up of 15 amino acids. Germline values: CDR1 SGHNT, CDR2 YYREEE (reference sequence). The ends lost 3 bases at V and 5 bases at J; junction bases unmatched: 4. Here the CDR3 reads CASSSGTSGHNEQFF. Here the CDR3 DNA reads TGTGCCAGCAGCTCCGGGACTAGCGGCCACAATGAGCAGTTCTTC.

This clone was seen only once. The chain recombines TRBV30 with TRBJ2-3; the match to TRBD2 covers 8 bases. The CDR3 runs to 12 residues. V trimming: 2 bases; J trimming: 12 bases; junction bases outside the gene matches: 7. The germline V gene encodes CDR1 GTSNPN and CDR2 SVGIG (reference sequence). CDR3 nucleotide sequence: TGTGCCTGGAGTCGAGTAGCGGGAACTCAGTATTTT. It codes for CAWSRVAGTQYF.

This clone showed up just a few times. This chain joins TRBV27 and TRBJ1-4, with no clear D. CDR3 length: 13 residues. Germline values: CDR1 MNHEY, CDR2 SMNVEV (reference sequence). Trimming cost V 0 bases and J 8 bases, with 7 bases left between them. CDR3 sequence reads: CASSLSYREKLFF. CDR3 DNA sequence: TGTGCCAGCAGTTTATCGTACCGGGAAAAACTGTTTTTT. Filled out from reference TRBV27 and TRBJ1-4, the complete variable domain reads EAQVTQNPRYLITVTGKKLTVTCSQNMNHEYMSWYRQDPGLGLRQIYYSMNVEVTDKGDVPEGYKVSRKEKRNFPLILESPSPNQTSLYFCASSLSYREKLFFGSGTQLSVL.

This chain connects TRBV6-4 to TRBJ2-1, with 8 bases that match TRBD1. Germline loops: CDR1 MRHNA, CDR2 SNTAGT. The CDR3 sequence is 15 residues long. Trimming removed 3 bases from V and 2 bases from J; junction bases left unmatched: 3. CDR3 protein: CASSEEQGAYNEQFF. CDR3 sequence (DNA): TGTGCCAGCAGTGAAGAACAGGGGGCCTACAATGAGCAGTTCTTC.

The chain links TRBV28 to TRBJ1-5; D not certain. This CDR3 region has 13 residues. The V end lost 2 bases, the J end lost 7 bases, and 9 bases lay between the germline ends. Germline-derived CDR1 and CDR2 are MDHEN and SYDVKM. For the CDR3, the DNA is TGTGCCAGCAGTTTAGGGTTCGGGCAGCCCCAGCATTTT. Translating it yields CASSLGFGQPQHF.

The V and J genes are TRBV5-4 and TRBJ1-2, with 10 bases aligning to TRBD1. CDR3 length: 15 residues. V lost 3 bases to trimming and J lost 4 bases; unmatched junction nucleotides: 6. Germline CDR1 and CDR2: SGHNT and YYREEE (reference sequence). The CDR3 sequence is CASSSGTGVIYGYTF. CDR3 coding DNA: TGTGCCAGCAGCTCCGGGACAGGGGTAATCTATGGCTACACCTTC.

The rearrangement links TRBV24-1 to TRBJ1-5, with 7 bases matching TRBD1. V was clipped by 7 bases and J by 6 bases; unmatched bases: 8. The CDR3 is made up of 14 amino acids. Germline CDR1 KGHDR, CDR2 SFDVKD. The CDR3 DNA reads TGTGCCACCAGCGAGGGACAGCAGACTCAGCCCCAGCATTTT. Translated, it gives CATSEGQQTQPQHF.

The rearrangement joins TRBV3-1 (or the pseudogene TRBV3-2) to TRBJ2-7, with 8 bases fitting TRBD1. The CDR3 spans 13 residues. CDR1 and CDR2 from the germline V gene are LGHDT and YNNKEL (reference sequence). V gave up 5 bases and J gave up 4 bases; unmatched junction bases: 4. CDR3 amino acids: CASSTRQGYEQYF. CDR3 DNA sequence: TGTGCCAGCAGCACTAGACAGGGGTACGAGCAGTACTTC.

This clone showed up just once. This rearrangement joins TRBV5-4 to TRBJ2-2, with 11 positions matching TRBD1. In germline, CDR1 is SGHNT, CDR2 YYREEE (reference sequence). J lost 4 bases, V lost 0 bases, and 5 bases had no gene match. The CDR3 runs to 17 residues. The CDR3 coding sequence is TGTGCCAGCAGCTTGGGGACAGGGGGCATTTTCACCGGGGAGCTGTTTTTT. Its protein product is CASSLGTGGIFTGELFF.

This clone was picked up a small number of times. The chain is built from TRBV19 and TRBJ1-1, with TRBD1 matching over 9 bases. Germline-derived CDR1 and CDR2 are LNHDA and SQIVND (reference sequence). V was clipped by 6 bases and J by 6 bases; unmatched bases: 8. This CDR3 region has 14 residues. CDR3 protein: CASSRDRDLSEAFF. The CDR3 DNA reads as TGTGCCAGTAGCCGGGACAGGGATCTATCTGAAGCTTTCTTT.

The CDR3 region has the DNA TGTGCCAGCAGGCCCGACAGGGATTTAACCATATATTTT. Its translation is CASRPDRDLTIYF. The chain couples TRBV7-2 to TRBJ1-3; 7 nucleotides line up with TRBD1. Trimming at V came to 6 bases and at J to 10 bases, leaving 9 bases not matched to a gene. The CDR3 has 13 amino acids. Per the germline V gene, CDR1 is SGHTA and CDR2 is FQGNSA.

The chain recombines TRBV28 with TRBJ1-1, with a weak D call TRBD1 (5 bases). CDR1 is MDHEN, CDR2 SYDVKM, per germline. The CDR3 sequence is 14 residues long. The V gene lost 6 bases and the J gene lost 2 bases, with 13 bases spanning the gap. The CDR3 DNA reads TGTGCCAGCAGACCGACAGAACTAAACACTGAAGCTTTCTTT. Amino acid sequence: CASRPTELNTEAFF.

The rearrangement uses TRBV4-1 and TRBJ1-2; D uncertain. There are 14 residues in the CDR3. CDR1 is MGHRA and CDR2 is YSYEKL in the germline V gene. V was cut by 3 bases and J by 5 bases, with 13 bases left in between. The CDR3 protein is CASSQEARVYGYTF. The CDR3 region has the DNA TGCGCCAGCAGCCAGGAAGCGAGAGTTTATGGCTACACCTTC.

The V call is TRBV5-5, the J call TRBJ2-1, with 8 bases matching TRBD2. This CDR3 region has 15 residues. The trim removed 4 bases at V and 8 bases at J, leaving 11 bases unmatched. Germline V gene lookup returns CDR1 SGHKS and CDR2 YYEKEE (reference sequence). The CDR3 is CASSMLGLDRHEQFF. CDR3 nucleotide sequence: TGTGCCAGCAGCATGCTGGGACTAGATAGGCATGAGCAGTTCTTC.

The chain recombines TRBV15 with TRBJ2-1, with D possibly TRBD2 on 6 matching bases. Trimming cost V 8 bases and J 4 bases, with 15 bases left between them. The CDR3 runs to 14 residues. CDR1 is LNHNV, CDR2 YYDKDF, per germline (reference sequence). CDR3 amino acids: CATGTGAGYNEQFF. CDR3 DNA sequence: TGTGCCACCGGTACGGGAGCGGGTTACAATGAGCAGTTCTTC.

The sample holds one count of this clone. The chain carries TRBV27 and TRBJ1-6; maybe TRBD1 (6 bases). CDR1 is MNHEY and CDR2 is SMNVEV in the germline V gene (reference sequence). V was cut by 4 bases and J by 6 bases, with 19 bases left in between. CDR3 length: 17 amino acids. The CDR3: CASSSWDIGFRNSPLHF. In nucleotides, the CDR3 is TGTGCCAGCAGTTCGTGGGACATCGGATTCCGTAATTCACCCCTCCACTTT.

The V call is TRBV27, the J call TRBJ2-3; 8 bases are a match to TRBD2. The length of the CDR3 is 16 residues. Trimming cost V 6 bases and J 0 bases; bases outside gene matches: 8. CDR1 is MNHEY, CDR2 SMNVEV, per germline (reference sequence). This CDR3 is CASRRNSGTSTDTQYF. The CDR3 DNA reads TGTGCCAGCAGAAGAAATAGCGGGACTAGCACAGATACGCAGTATTTT.

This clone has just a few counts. In DNA, the CDR3 is TGTGCCAGCAGTTACGCCCGGACAGGGCGGGAAAAACTGTTTTTT. This codes for CASSYARTGREKLFF. The chain uses TRBV6-5 and TRBJ1-4; 8 nucleotides match TRBD1. CDR3 size: 15 residues. Germline V gives CDR1 MNHEY, CDR2 SVGAGI. Trimming took 2 bases from V and 8 from J; bases not matched to a gene: 7.

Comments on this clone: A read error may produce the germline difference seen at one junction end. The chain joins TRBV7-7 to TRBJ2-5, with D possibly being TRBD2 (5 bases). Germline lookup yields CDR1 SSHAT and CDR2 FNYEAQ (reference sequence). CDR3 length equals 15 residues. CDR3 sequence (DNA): TGTGCTAGCAGCTTAGGTCGGGGAGTCTCGGAGACCCAGTACTTC. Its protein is CASSLGRGVSETQYF.

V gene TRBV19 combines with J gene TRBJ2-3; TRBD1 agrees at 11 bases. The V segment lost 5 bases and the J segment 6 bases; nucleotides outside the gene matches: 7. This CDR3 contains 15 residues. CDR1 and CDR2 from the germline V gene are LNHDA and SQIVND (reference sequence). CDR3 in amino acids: CASSPRTGGRDTQYF. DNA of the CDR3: TGTGCCAGTAGTCCAAGGACAGGGGGCAGGGATACGCAGTATTTT.

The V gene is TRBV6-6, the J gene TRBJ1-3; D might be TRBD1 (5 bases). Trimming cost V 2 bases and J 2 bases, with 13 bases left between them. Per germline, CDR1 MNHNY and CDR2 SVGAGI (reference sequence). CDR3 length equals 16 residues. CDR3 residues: CASSYDARAAGNTIYF. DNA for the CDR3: TGTGCCAGCAGTTACGACGCCAGGGCAGCTGGAAACACCATATATTTT.

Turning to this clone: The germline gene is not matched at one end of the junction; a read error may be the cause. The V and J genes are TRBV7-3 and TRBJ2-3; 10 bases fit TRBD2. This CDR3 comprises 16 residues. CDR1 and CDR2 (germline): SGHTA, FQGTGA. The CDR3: CASSLTTSGNLDTQYF. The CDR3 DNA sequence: TGTGCCAGCAGCCTAACCACTAGCGGGAATTTAGATACGCAGTATTTT.

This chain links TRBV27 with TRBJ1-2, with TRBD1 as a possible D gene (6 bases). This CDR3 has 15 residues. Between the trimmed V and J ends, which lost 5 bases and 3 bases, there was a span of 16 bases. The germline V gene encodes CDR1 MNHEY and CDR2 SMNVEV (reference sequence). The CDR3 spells CASSAGGAKYYGYTF. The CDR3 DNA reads TGTGCCAGCAGTGCGGGGGGGGCGAAATACTATGGCTACACCTTC.

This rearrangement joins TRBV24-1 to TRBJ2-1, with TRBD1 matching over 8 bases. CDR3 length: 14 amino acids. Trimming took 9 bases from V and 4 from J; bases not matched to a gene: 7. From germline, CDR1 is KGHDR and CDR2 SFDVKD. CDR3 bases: TGTGCCACCCAGCAGGGGGCAAATTACAATGAGCAGTTCTTC. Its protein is CATQQGANYNEQFF.

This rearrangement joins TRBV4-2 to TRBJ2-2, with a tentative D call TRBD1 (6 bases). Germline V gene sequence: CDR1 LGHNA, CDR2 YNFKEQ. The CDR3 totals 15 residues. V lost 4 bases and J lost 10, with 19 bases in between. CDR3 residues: CASSLSQGPAVELFF. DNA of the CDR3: TGTGCCAGCAGCCTCAGCCAGGGGCCCGCCGTGGAGCTGTTTTTT.

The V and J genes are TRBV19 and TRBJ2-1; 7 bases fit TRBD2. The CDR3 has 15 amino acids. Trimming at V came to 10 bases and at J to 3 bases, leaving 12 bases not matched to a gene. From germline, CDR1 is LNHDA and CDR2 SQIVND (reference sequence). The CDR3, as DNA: TGTGCCACCCTTCCCCGGGCTAGCGGCTACAATGAGCAGTTCTTC. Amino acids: CATLPRASGYNEQFF.

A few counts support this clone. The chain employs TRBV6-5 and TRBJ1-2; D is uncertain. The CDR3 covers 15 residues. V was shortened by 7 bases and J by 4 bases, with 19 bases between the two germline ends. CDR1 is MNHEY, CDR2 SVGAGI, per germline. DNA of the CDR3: TGTGCCAGCACCTCCCCAGGCAGGTCGAGCTATGGCTACACCTTC. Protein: CASTSPGRSSYGYTF.

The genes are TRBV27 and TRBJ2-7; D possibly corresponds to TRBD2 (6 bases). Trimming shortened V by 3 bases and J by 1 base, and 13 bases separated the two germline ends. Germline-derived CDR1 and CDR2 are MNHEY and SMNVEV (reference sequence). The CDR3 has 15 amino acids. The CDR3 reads CASSFWGVRSYEQYF. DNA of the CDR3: TGTGCCAGCAGTTTTTGGGGGGTGCGTTCCTACGAGCAGTACTTC.

CDR3 DNA: TGTGCCAGCAGTGACCGGACTCTCGTCCATGGCTACACCTTC. The encoded protein is CASSDRTLVHGYTF. The chain combines TRBV6-1 with TRBJ1-2; D is unclear. Between the trimmed V and J ends, which lost 3 bases and 6 bases, there was a span of 14 bases. The germline V gene encodes CDR1 MNHNS and CDR2 SASEGT. This CDR3 contains 14 residues.

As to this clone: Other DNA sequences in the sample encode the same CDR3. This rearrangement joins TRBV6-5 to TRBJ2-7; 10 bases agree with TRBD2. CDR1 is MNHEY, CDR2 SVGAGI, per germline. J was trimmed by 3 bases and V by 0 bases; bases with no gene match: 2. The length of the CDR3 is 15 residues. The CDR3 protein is CASSYSASGSYEQYF. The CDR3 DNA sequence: TGTGCCAGCAGTTACTCGGCTAGCGGGAGCTACGAGCAGTACTTC.